These T cell receptor beta chains were read from a single sample in a study of T cells in localized non-small cell lung cancer. Assay used: immunoSEQ multiplex PCR; TCRdb lists only in-frame clones, some missing. This sample yields about 48,000 clones, of which about 80% are seen a single time; 17% belongs to the top ten. Sample: peripheral blood, taken before any cancer treatment. These receptors were obtained from a man between 40 and 75 years old with stage I squamous cell lung carcinoma. Each CDR3 is given with its conserved first and last residue. A D gene is named only where the DNA matches it firmly. Only some rows state a clone size, as once, few, many or a class for expanded clones.

CDR3,DNA,V,size,J,D
CAIPQGSTEAFF,TGTGCCATCCCACAGGGGAGCACTGAAGCTTTCTTT,TRBV15,NA,TRBJ1-1,TRBD1
CASSLGRGGLGYEQYF,TGTGCCAGCAGCTTGGGTAGGGGAGGGTTAGGCTACGAGCAGTACTTC,TRBV5-6,NA,TRBJ2-7,TRBD2
CASSPTPGGGEGNQPQHF,TGTGCCAGCTCACCTACCCCAGGGGGTGGGGAGGGCAATCAGCCCCAGCATTTT,TRBV18,NA,TRBJ1-5,TRBD1
CASSVGVYSNQPQHF,TGTGCCAGCAGCGTAGGGGTATATAGCAATCAGCCCCAGCATTTT,TRBV9,NA,TRBJ1-5,NA
CASSKGTSHEKLFF,TGTGCCAGCAGCAAAGGTACCAGCCATGAAAAACTGTTTTTT,TRBV21-1,NA,TRBJ1-4,NA
CASSIRPKHEQYF,TGTGCCAGCAGCATACGACCGAAGCACGAGCAGTACTTC,TRBV11-3,NA,TRBJ2-7,NA
CATSRVGTGRVVQHF,TGTGCCACCAGCAGAGTAGGGACCGGCAGGGTGGTCCAGCATTTT,TRBV15,NA,TRBJ1-5,NA
CASSQGFEQYF,TGCGCCAGCAGCCAGGGATTTGAGCAGTACTTC,TRBV4-3,NA,TRBJ2-7,NA
CASSLAPGGTEAFF,TGTGCCAGCAGCTTGGCCCCGGGGGGCACTGAAGCTTTCTTT,TRBV5-8,few,TRBJ1-1,NA
CASSYDRETYNEQFF,TGTGCCAGCAGCTATGACAGAGAAACCTACAATGAGCAGTTCTTC,TRBV28,NA,TRBJ2-1,NA
CASTLSTAGEQYF,TGCGCCAGCACCCTTTCTACGGCAGGCGAGCAGTACTTC,TRBV4-1,NA,TRBJ2-7,NA
CAWYSPRYGYTF,TGTGCCTGGTACTCCCCCCGATATGGCTACACCTTC,TRBV30,NA,TRBJ1-2,NA
CASSLGGYGYTF,TGCGCCAGCAGCTTGGGCGGCTATGGCTACACCTTC,TRBV5-1,NA,TRBJ1-2,NA
CASSPDISYEQYF,TGCGCCAGCAGCCCAGACATCTCCTACGAGCAGTACTTC,TRBV5-1,NA,TRBJ2-7,NA
CAISENDRVTGELFF,TGTGCCATCAGTGAGAACGACAGGGTAACCGGGGAGCTGTTTTTT,TRBV10-3,NA,TRBJ2-2,TRBD1
CASSPQPGTGTDTQYF,TGTGCCAGCAGCCCTCAACCCGGGACAGGAACAGATACGCAGTATTTT,TRBV5-8,NA,TRBJ2-3,TRBD1
CASSPNLGFTEAFF,TGTGCCAGCAGCCCCAACCTGGGATTCACTGAAGCTTTCTTT,TRBV14,NA,TRBJ1-1,NA
CASSWGLAEGEQYF,TGTGCCAGCAGCTGGGGACTAGCGGAGGGCGAGCAGTACTTC,TRBV5-4,NA,TRBJ2-7,TRBD2
CASGQVSYGYTF,TGCGCCAGCGGACAGGTCTCCTATGGCTACACCTTC,TRBV10-2,few,TRBJ1-2,TRBD1
CASSVEWVGEAFF,TGTGCCAGCAGCGTAGAGTGGGTGGGTGAAGCTTTCTTT,TRBV9,NA,TRBJ1-1,NA
CASSPLQADSNQPQHF,TGTGCCAGCTCACCACTGCAGGCGGATAGCAATCAGCCCCAGCATTTT,TRBV18,NA,TRBJ1-5,NA
CASSLTSPQGNTIYF,TGTGCCAGCAGCTTAACTTCCCCTCAGGGAAACACCATATATTTT,TRBV7-3,NA,TRBJ1-3,NA
CASSVGRDPRGNTIYF,TGTGCCAGCAGCGTAGGGCGGGATCCCAGGGGAAACACCATATATTTT,TRBV9,NA,TRBJ1-3,NA
CSVGSSGIYNEQFF,TGCAGCGTTGGTTCTTCGGGGATCTACAATGAGCAGTTCTTC,TRBV29-1,NA,TRBJ2-1,NA
CASSAQVQSYEQYF,TGTGCCAGCAGCGCACAGGTCCAATCCTACGAGCAGTACTTC,TRBV7-2,NA,TRBJ2-7,NA
CASSRALLPPGNTIYF,TGCGCCAGCAGCCGCGCACTCCTCCCGCCCGGAAACACCATATATTTT,TRBV4-1,few,TRBJ1-3,NA
CASSPDGIRSEKLFF,TGCGCCAGCAGCCCGGACGGGATTCGGAGTGAAAAACTGTTTTTT,TRBV5-1,NA,TRBJ1-4,NA
CAISPGQQITGELFF,TGTGCCATCAGCCCGGGACAGCAAATAACCGGGGAGCTGTTTTTT,TRBV10-3,NA,TRBJ2-2,TRBD1
CASSPPHPEAFF,TGTGCCAGCAGTCCCCCGCACCCTGAAGCTTTCTTT,TRBV28,NA,TRBJ1-1,NA
CASSPTTGQETQYF,TGTGCCAGCAGCCCAACGACAGGTCAAGAGACCCAGTACTTC,TRBV7-3,NA,TRBJ2-5,NA
CASSGTGGVNEQFF,TGTGCCAGCAGCGGGACAGGGGGCGTGAATGAGCAGTTCTTC,TRBV6-4,few,TRBJ2-1,TRBD1